This T cell receptor (beta chain) was captured by sequencing in a study of cytomegalovirus exposure and HLA in healthy donors. On this clone: What it binds is not known.

The CDR3 length is 14 residues. CDR1 and CDR2 from the germline V gene are SGDLS and YYNGEE. Trimming removed 0 bases at V and 0 bases at J, with 6 bases between. PCR employed 60 Vbeta and 13 Jbeta primers. Libraries were prepared by immunoSEQ multiplex PCR; TCRdb keeps only in-frame clonotypes and omits some of them. The table for this sample gives about 32,000 clones. Broader study findings: Further analysis was carried out later, and it showed several of the most significant clusters appearing linked to common viral pathogens.

The V call is TRBV9, the J call TRBJ2-5; no clear D. The sequenced sample was PBMCs. This TCR derives from a female donor in good health and CMV-seronegative. CDR3 sequence (DNA): TGTGCCAGCAGCGTAGATCAGAACCAAGAGACCCAGTACTTC. The encoded protein is CASSVDQNQETQYF.